The present T cell receptor (beta chain) was sequenced within a study of CD8 T cells in ankylosing spondylitis. Study findings and constraints: Characteristic of ankylosing spondylitis blood, it appeared, was a TCR beta motif comprising fewer than 10 highly homologous variants.

TCRdb re-called the 5' RACE reads with MiXCR, one entry per CDR3 protein. The sample consists of some 700,000 distinct CDR3 sequences, around a fifth of them appearing once. This clonotype has only a few counts. Its antigen remains unknown. CDR1 and CDR2 (germline): SGHDN, FVKESK. The trim removed 1 base at V and 5 bases at J, leaving 4 bases unmatched. The CDR3 runs to 14 residues. This chain joins TRBV14 and TRBJ1-2, with 7 bases matching TRBD1. Source material: blood, either unsorted or a sorted T cell fraction (not recorded which). This sequence originates from a male donor with ankylosing spondylitis. CDR3 residues: CASSQGGQRYGYTF. The CDR3 DNA is TGTGCCAGCAGCCAAGGGGGACAGAGATATGGCTACACCTTC.